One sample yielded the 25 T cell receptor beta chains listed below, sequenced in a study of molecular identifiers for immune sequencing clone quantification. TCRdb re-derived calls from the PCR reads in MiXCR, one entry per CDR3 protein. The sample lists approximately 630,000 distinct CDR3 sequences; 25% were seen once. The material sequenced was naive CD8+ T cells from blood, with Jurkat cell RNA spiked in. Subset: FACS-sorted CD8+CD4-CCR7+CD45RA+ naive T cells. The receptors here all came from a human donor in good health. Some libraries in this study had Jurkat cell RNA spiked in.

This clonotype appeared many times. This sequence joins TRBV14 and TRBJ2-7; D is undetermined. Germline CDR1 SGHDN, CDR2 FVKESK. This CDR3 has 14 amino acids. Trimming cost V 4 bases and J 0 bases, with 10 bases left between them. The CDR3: CASSRGGNSYEQYF. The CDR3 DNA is TGTGCCAGCAGCCGGGGTGGAAACTCCTACGAGCAGTACTTC.

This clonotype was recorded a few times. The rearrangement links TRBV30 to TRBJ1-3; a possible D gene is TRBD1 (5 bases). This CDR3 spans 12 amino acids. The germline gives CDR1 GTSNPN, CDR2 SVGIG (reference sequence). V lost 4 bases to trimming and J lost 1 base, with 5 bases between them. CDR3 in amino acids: CAWTGSGNTIYF. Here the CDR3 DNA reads TGTGCCTGGACAGGGTCTGGAAACACCATATATTTT.

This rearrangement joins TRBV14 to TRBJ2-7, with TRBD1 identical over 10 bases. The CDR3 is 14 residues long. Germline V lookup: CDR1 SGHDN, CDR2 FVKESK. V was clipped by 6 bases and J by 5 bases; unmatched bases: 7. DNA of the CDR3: TGTGCCAGCAGGGCCGGGACAGGGGCCAACGAGCAGTACTTC. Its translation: CASRAGTGANEQYF.

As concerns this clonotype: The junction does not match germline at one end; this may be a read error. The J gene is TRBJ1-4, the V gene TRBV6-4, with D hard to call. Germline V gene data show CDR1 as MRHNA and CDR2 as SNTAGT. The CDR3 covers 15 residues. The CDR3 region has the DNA TGTGCCAGCAGTGATTGCAAGGGAACTAATGAAAAACCGTTTTTT. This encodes CASSDCKGTNEKPFF.

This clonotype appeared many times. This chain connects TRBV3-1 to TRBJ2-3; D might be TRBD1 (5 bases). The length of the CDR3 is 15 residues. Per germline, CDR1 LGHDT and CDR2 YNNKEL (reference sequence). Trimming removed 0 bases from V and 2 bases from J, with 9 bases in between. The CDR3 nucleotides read TGTGCCAGCAGCCAAGAGGGGCTACACACAGATACGCAGTATTTT. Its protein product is CASSQEGLHTDTQYF.

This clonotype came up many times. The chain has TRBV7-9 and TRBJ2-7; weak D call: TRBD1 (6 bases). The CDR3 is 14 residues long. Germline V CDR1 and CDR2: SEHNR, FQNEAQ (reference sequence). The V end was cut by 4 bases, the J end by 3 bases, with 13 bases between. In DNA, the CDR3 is TGTGCCAGCAGCTACGGGACACTCCACTACGAGCAGTACTTC. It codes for CASSYGTLHYEQYF.

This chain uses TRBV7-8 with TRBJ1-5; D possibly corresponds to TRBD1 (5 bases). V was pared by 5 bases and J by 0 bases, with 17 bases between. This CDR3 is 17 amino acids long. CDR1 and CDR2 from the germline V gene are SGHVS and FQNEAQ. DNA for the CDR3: TGTGCCAGCAGCCCAGGGCCCGGGGTACTTAGCAATCAGCCCCAGCATTTT. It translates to CASSPGPGVLSNQPQHF.

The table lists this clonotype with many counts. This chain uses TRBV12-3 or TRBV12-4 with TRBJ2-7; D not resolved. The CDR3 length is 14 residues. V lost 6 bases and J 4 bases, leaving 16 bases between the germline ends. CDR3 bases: TGTGCCAGCAGACCAAACTCCGGGCAGTACGAGCAGTACTTC. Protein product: CASRPNSGQYEQYF.

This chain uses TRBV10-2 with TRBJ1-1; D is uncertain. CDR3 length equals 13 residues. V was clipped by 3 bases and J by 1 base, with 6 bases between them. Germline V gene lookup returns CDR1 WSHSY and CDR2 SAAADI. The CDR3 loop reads CASSEGKNTEAFF. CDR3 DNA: TGCGCCAGCAGTGAAGGAAAGAACACTGAAGCTTTCTTT.

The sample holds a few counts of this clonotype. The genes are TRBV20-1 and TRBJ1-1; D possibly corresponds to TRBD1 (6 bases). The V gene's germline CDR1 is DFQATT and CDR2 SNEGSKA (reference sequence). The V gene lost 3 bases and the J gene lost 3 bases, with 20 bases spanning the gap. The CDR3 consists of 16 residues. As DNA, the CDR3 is TGCAGTGCTAGGGAGACGCCCCCGGACAGCGACACTGAAGCTTTCTTT. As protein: CSARETPPDSDTEAFF.

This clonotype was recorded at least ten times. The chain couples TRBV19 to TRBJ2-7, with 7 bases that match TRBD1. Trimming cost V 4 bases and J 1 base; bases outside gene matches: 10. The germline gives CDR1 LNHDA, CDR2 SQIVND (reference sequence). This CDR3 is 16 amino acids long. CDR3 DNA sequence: TGTGCCAGTAGTAGCAACAGGGGACACAATTCCTACGAGCAGTACTTC. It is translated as CASSSNRGHNSYEQYF.

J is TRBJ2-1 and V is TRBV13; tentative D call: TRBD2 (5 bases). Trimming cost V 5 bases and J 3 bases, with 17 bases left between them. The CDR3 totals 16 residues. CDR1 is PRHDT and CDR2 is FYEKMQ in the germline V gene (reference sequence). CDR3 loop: CASSPPQRLFYNEQFF. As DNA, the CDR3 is TGTGCCAGCAGCCCCCCCCAGCGGCTATTCTACAATGAGCAGTTCTTC.

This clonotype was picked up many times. CDR3 loop: CASSLGGPYGAYTEAFF. CDR3 nucleotide sequence: TGTGCCAGCAGCTTGGGTGGTCCCTACGGGGCGTACACTGAAGCTTTCTTT. The chain combines TRBV5-5 with TRBJ1-1; perhaps TRBD1 as D (5 bases). Trimming took off 0 bases at V and 3 bases at J, with 18 bases between the two ends. The CDR3 runs 17 residues. Germline V gene sequence: CDR1 SGHKS, CDR2 YYEKEE (reference sequence).

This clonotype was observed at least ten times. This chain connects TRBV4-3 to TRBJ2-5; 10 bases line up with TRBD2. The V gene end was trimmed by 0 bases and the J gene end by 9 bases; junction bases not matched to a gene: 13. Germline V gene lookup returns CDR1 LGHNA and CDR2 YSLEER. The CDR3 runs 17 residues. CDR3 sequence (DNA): TGCGCCAGCAGCCAAGACCCCCCCCCTAGCGGGGGCCGGGCCCAGTACTTC. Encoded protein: CASSQDPPPSGGRAQYF.

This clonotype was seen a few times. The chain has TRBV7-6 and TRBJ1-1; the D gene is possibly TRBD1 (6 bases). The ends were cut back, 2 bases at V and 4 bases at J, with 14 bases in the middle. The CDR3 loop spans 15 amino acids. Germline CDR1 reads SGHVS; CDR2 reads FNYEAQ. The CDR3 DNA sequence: TGTGCCAGCAGCTTAATGGAGGGGGGCGGCACTGAAGCTTTCTTT. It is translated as CASSLMEGGGTEAFF.

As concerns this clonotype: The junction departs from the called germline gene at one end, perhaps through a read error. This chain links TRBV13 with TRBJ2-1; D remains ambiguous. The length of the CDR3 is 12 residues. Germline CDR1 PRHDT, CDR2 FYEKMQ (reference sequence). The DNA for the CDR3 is TGTGCCAGCAGTACCAATTACAATGAGCAGTCCTTC. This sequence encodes CASSTNYNEQSF.

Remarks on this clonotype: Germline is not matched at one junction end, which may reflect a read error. The CDR3 DNA is TGTGCCACCAGTGACTGGGACAGGGTAGGGGACACCGGGGAGCCGTTTTTT. This gives the protein CATSDWDRVGDTGEPFF. V and J are TRBV24-1 and TRBJ2-2; 9 positions match TRBD1. The germline gives CDR1 KGHDR, CDR2 SFDVKD. CDR3 size: 17 residues.

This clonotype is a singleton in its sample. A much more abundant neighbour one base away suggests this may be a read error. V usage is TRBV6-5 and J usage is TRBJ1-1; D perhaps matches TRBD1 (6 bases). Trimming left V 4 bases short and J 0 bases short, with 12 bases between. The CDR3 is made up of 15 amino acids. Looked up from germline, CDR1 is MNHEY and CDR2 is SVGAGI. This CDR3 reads CASSLYRVLNTEAFF. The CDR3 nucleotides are TGTGCCAGCAGTTTATACAGGGTCTTGAACACTGAAGCTTTCTTT.

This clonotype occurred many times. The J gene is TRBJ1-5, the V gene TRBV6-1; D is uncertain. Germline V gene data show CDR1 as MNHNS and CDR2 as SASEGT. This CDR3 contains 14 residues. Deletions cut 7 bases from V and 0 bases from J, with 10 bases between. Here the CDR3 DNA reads TGTGCCAGCACACCCAGCAGTAGCAATCAGCCCCAGCATTTT. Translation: CASTPSSSNQPQHF.

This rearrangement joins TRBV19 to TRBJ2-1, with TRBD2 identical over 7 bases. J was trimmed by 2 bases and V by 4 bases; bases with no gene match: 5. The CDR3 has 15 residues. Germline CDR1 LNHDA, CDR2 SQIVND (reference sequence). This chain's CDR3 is CASSTSSGTYNEQFF. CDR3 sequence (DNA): TGTGCCAGTAGTACATCTAGCGGAACCTACAATGAGCAGTTCTTC.

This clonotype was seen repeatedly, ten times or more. The DNA for the CDR3 is TGTGCCAGCAGCTTAGCGCCGGCCCAAGGGGGCGCGGAGCAGTACTTC. Residues: CASSLAPAQGGAEQYF. This chain joins TRBV7-6 and TRBJ2-7, with TRBD1 matching 7 bases. The CDR3 spans 16 residues. Unmatched junction bases numbered 12, after V lost 0 bases and J lost 7 bases. CDR1 SGHVS and CDR2 FNYEAQ come from the germline V gene.

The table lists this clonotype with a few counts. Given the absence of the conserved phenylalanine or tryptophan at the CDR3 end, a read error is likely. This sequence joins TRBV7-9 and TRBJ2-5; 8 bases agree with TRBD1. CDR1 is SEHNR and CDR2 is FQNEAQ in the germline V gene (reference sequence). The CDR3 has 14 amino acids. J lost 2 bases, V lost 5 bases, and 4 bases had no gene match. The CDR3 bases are TGTGCCAGCAGCACATGGGACAGGCAAGAGACCCAGTACTCC. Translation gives CASSTWDRQETQYS.

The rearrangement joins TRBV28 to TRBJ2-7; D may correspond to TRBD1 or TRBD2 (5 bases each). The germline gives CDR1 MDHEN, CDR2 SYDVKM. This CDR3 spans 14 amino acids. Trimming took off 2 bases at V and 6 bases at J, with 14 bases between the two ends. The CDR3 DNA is TGTGCCAGCAGTTTAAGGACCTCGAGGGGCGAGCAGTACTTC. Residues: CASSLRTSRGEQYF.

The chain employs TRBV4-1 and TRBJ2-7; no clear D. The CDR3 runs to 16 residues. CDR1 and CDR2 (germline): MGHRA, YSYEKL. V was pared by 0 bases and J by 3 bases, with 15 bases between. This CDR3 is CASSQERQARYYEQYF. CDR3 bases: TGCGCCAGCAGCCAAGAACGGCAGGCTCGATACTACGAGCAGTACTTC.

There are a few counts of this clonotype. The chain's CDR3 is CASRRDGGSRDEQYF. CDR3 nucleotides: TGCGCCAGCAGACGGGATGGCGGGAGTCGCGACGAGCAGTACTTC. This chain uses TRBV5-1 with TRBJ2-7; TRBD2 matches at 7 bases. Trimming removed 5 bases from V and 5 bases from J; junction bases left unmatched: 13. The germline V gene has CDR1 SGHRS and CDR2 YFSETQ. The CDR3 contains 15 residues.